The TCR beta chain under discussion was sequenced for a study of T cell changes during pregnancy in multiple sclerosis. With V trimmed by 1 base and J by 5 bases, 8 bases remained unmatched. CDR3 size: 15 residues. CDR1 is SQVTM and CDR2 is ANQGSEA in the germline V gene. This table comes from immunoSEQ multiplex PCR, and its TCRdb copy is limited to in-frame clones, with some not included. Of around 69,000 clones in the sample, about 90% were seen once. The sequences come from peripheral blood, collected in the first trimester of pregnancy. This receptor was identified in a female donor with multiple sclerosis, enrolled in a pregnancy study. The rearrangement uses TRBV29-1 and TRBJ1-2; 9 nucleotides match TRBD1. The CDR3 sequence: CSVEGAPDRGYGYTF. CDR3 coding DNA: TGCAGCGTTGAAGGTGCGCCGGACAGGGGTTATGGCTACACCTTC.